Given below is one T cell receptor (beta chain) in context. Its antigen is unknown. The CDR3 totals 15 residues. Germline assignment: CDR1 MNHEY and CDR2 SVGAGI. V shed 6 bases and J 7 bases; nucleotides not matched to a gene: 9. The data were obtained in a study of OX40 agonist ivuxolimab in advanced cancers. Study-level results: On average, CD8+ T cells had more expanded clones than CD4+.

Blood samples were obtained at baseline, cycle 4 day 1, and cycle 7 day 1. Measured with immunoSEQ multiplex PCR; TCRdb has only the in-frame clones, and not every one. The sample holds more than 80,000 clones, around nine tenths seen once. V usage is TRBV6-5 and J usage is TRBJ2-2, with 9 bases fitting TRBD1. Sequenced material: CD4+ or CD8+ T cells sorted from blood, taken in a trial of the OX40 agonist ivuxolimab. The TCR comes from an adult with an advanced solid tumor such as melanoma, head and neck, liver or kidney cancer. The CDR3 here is CASRDGTGSVGELFF. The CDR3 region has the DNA TGTGCCAGCAGGGACGGGACAGGGTCCGTCGGGGAGCTGTTTTTT.